Presented here are 22 T cell receptor beta chains from one specimen sequenced in a study of T cells in Graves' hyperthyroidism and ophthalmopathy. The CDR3 regions of TCR beta were amplified from RNA transcripts. When the TCR CDR3 underwent first-round RT-PCR, the HTBI primer set was used. Using its own MiXCR run on the multiplex PCR reads, TCRdb lists one record per CDR3 protein. Of about 280,000 distinct CDR3 sequences listed, 20% to 25% are singletons. The specimen sequenced was blood. Receptor source: a man aged 35-49 years with Graves' hyperthyroidism that later progressed to Graves' ophthalmopathy.

The gene calls are TRBV6-1 and TRBJ2-2, with D hard to call. V was pared by 7 bases and J by 0 bases, with 9 bases between. The germline gives CDR1 MNHNS, CDR2 SASEGT. This CDR3 comprises 14 residues. CDR3 region: CASTPSANTGELFF. The CDR3 DNA sequence: TGTGCCAGCACCCCGTCAGCGAACACCGGGGAGCTGTTTTTT.

This clonotype has at least ten counts. This chain joins TRBV11-1 and TRBJ2-7; the match to TRBD2 covers 10 bases. The CDR3 spans 14 residues. J lost 4 bases, V lost 7 bases, and 7 bases had no gene match. Germline V lookup: CDR1 SGHAT, CDR2 FQDESV (reference sequence). CDR3 in DNA: TGTGCCAGCACCTCACTAGCGGGGTCATACGAGCAGTACTTC. Protein: CASTSLAGSYEQYF.

This chain links TRBV7-2 with TRBJ2-7; 7 nucleotides align to TRBD2. V lost 2 bases and J lost 6; bases outside the gene matches: 10. In germline, CDR1 is SGHTA, CDR2 FQGNSA. The CDR3 has 15 residues. The CDR3 is CASSLTPAGVGEQYF. DNA for the CDR3: TGTGCCAGCAGCTTAACCCCGGCGGGAGTTGGCGAGCAGTACTTC.

The sample holds many counts of this clonotype. The J gene is TRBJ1-1, the V gene TRBV19; 8 bases line up with TRBD1. From germline, CDR1 is LNHDA and CDR2 SQIVND (reference sequence). The CDR3 has 16 amino acids. The trim removed 7 bases at V and 1 base at J, leaving 11 bases unmatched. CDR3 coding DNA: TGTGCCAGTAAGGCCACAGGGGGTTCGAAGAACACTGAAGCTTTCTTT. Amino acid sequence: CASKATGGSKNTEAFF.

Ten or more counts support this clonotype. The V gene is TRBV2, the J gene TRBJ2-5; 9 nucleotides agree with TRBD1. The CDR3 contains 15 residues. V lost 6 bases to trimming and J lost 1 base; unmatched junction nucleotides: 6. Germline lookup yields CDR1 SNHLY and CDR2 FYNNEI. The CDR3 DNA follows: TGTGCCAGCAGCGGACCGGGACAGGGCCAAGAGACCCAGTACTTC. Its protein product is CASSGPGQGQETQYF. Full variable domain (missing parts from reference TRBV2 and TRBJ2-5): EPEVTQTPSHQVTQMGQEVILRCVPISNHLYFYWYRQILGQKVEFLVSFYNNEISEKSEIFDDQFSVERPDGSNFTLKIRSTKLEDSAMYFCASSGPGQGQETQYFGPGTRLLVL.

This clonotype has more than one count but fewer than ten. The rearrangement joins TRBV27 to TRBJ1-1, with 7 positions matching TRBD1. Germline CDR1 and CDR2: MNHEY and SMNVEV (reference sequence). J gave up 6 bases and V 4 bases, and 14 bases lay outside the gene matches. This CDR3 has 16 residues. This CDR3 is CASSSRAGQIGAEAFF. For the CDR3, the DNA is TGTGCCAGCAGTTCTAGGGCGGGACAGATAGGTGCTGAAGCTTTCTTT.

This clonotype was picked up many times. This chain links TRBV4-1 with TRBJ1-1; D might be TRBD1 (6 bases). The V end lost 3 bases, the J end lost 6 bases, and 14 bases lay between the germline ends. The germline gives CDR1 MGHRA, CDR2 YSYEKL. The CDR3 consists of 14 residues. Here the CDR3 DNA reads TGCGCCAGCAGCCAGGCCGGGGGGGGCGCTGAAGCTTTCTTT. This encodes CASSQAGGGAEAFF.

This clonotype was detected ten times or more. The chain links TRBV5-1 to TRBJ1-2, with D tentatively TRBD1 (5 bases). Germline lookup yields CDR1 SGHRS and CDR2 YFSETQ. V was pared by 5 bases and J by 5 bases, with 13 bases between. The CDR3 loop spans 13 amino acids. CDR3 in DNA: TGCGCCAGCAGACGGGACGTAATGTATGGCTACACCTTC. Its protein product is CASRRDVMYGYTF. The full variable domain, its missing parts supplied by reference TRBV5-1 and TRBJ1-2, is KAGVTQTPRYLIKTRGQQVTLSCSPISGHRSVSWYQQTPGQGLQFLFEYFSETQRNKGNFPGRFSGRQFSNSRSEMNVSTLELGDSALYLCASRRDVMYGYTFGSGTRLTVV.

This clonotype was seen repeatedly, ten times or more. This rearrangement joins TRBV28 to TRBJ2-5, with 9 bases lining up with TRBD2. CDR3 length: 16 amino acids. The V gene's germline CDR1 is MDHEN and CDR2 SYDVKM. Losses at the gene ends were 1 base for V and 4 bases for J; bases not matched to a gene: 7. CDR3 DNA: TGTGCCAGCAGTTTATTAGGTAGCGGGAGACCAGAGACCCAGTACTTC. Protein sequence: CASSLLGSGRPETQYF.

The table lists this clonotype with many counts. The gene calls are TRBV24-1 and TRBJ1-2, with D possibly TRBD1 on 6 matching bases. Per germline, CDR1 KGHDR and CDR2 SFDVKD. Between the trimmed V and J ends, which lost 10 bases and 6 bases, there was a span of 14 bases. The CDR3 consists of 12 residues. CDR3 nucleotides: TGTGCCACGAGTCAGGGGTTCGATGGCTACACCTTC. Translation gives CATSQGFDGYTF.

This clonotype was picked up many times. The V call is TRBV29-1, the J call TRBJ1-2; TRBD1 is a possible D gene (6 bases). The CDR3 has 12 residues. Trimming took 6 bases from V and 6 from J, leaving 14 bases between them. The germline V gene has CDR1 SQVTM and CDR2 ANQGSEA. CDR3 sequence reads: CSVEGWTDGYTF. The CDR3 DNA reads TGCAGCGTAGAGGGGTGGACAGATGGCTACACCTTC.

The chain couples TRBV6-5 to TRBJ1-6; D is ambiguous. Germline loops: CDR1 MNHEY, CDR2 SVGAGI. V lost 1 base to trimming and J lost 7 bases, with 11 bases between them. CDR3 length equals 15 residues. The CDR3 loop is CASSYYGRKNSPLHF. As DNA, the CDR3 is TGTGCCAGCAGTTACTATGGCAGGAAAAATTCACCCCTCCACTTT.

This clonotype was counted at least ten times. The genes are TRBV19 and TRBJ1-3; D ambiguous. This CDR3 spans 14 amino acids. Looked up from germline, CDR1 is LNHDA and CDR2 is SQIVND (reference sequence). V dropped 6 bases and J dropped 4 bases, with 13 bases sitting between them. The CDR3 reads CASRSTYRGNTIYF. The CDR3 nucleotides read TGTGCCAGTAGATCGACATACCGCGGAAACACCATATATTTT.

The chain combines TRBV6-5 with TRBJ2-7; D possibly uses TRBD1 or TRBD2 (5 bases each). Looked up from germline, CDR1 is MNHEY and CDR2 is SVGAGI. The CDR3 extends over 15 amino acids. The ends were cut back, 2 bases at V and 2 bases at J, with 13 bases in the middle. CDR3 sequence reads: CASSYPGPSAYEQYF. DNA for the CDR3: TGTGCCAGCAGTTACCCGGGACCGTCGGCCTACGAGCAGTACTTC.

This clonotype was counted a few times. This chain connects TRBV20-1 to TRBJ2-5; D not resolved. V was trimmed by 0 bases and J by 0 bases, leaving 11 bases between them. The germline CDR1 and CDR2 sequences are DFQATT and SNEGSKA (reference sequence). The CDR3 runs to 15 residues. CDR3 amino acids: CSARDGGYYQETQYF. CDR3 coding DNA: TGCAGTGCTAGAGATGGCGGCTACTACCAAGAGACCCAGTACTTC.

This clonotype was counted a few times. The chain combines TRBV5-1 with TRBJ1-6; possibly TRBD1 for D (5 bases). The CDR3 sequence is 15 residues long. V lost 4 bases and J 10 bases, leaving 18 bases between the germline ends. Germline values: CDR1 SGHRS, CDR2 YFSETQ. CDR3 residues: CASSHGAGEGSPLHF. In DNA, the CDR3 is TGCGCCAGCAGCCACGGAGCGGGCGAGGGGTCACCCCTCCACTTT.

The sample holds many counts of this clonotype. The gene calls are TRBV24-1 and TRBJ1-5; D not certain. This CDR3 has 12 amino acids. Germline V gives CDR1 KGHDR, CDR2 SFDVKD. Trimming took off 6 bases at V and 7 bases at J, with 9 bases between the two ends. The CDR3 is CATSSGGQPQHF. The CDR3 nucleotides are TGTGCCACCAGTAGTGGTGGACAGCCCCAGCATTTT.

This clonotype has a count of ten or more. Being one base from a much bigger clone, this may be a read error. The rearrangement joins TRBV2 to TRBJ1-1; D may be TRBD1 (6 bases). Trimming removed 10 bases from V and 3 bases from J, with 15 bases in between. The CDR3 spans 13 residues. CDR1 is SNHLY and CDR2 is FYNNEI in the germline V gene. The CDR3 DNA reads as TGTGCCAACATCCTGGACAGAGACACTGAAGCTTTCTTT. This encodes CANILDRDTEAFF.

This clonotype was observed at least ten times. The chain couples TRBV20-1 to TRBJ1-2, with D tentatively TRBD1 (6 bases). The V end lost 2 bases, the J end lost 7 bases, and 11 bases lay between the germline ends. The CDR3 loop spans 12 amino acids. Looked up from germline, CDR1 is DFQATT and CDR2 is SNEGSKA (reference sequence). The CDR3, as DNA: TGCAGTGCTAGATTCCAGGGGCTTGGCTACACCTTC. Its protein product is CSARFQGLGYTF.

This clonotype was recorded many times. For the CDR3, the DNA is TGTGCCAGCAGTTACCTGGAGTATCAGCCCCAGCATTTT. Protein product: CASSYLEYQPQHF. The chain joins TRBV6-2 or TRBV6-3 to TRBJ1-5; D ambiguous. Trimming shortened V by 2 bases and J by 5 bases, and 7 bases separated the two germline ends. CDR3 length equals 13 residues. The germline V gene has CDR1 MNHEY and CDR2 SVGEGT.

This clonotype was detected many times. This chain links TRBV24-1 with TRBJ2-2; TRBD1 agrees at 7 bases. Germline CDR1 KGHDR, CDR2 SFDVKD. V was pared by 10 bases and J by 7 bases, with 5 bases of the junction left unmatched. This CDR3 is built from 12 residues. CDR3 sequence (DNA): TGTGCCACAAGACAGGGTTTCGGGGAGCTGTTTTTT. It codes for CATRQGFGELFF.

For this clonotype: A much bigger clone sits one base away, suggesting this may be a read error. The rearrangement links TRBV30 to TRBJ2-2; 12 bases map to TRBD2. After removal of 4 bases from V and 6 bases from J, the junction contained 6 bases not matched to a gene. CDR3 length equals 15 residues. Germline loops: CDR1 GTSNPN, CDR2 SVGIG (reference sequence). This chain's CDR3 is CAWTRLAGAPGELFF. The CDR3 DNA is TGTGCCTGGACCCGACTAGCGGGAGCCCCCGGGGAGCTGTTTTTT.